The next 8 T cell receptor beta chains were all read from a single sample in a study of CD8+ T cells in alopecia areata. Extraction of RNA preceded its reverse transcription into cDNA, which served as the sequencing template. Measured with immunoSEQ multiplex PCR; TCRdb has only the in-frame clones, and not every one. This record lists around 100,000 clones, none seen once only, and the top ten clones contain around 20%. Sequenced input: lesional skin. These receptor sequences come from a C3H/HeJ mouse with alopecia areata. For this strain, the MHC haplotype corresponds to H2-k.

Notes on this clone: Here the gene names and germline are mouse. The read gets to within 4 residues of the CDR3 end, and the germline J gene fills in the rest. The chain combines TRBV1 with TRBJ1-4; no firm D call. The CDR3 consists of 16 residues. CDR1 is NSQYPW, CDR2 LRSPGD, per germline (reference sequence). V was clipped by 5 bases and J by 0 bases, with 13 bases between them. CDR3 protein: CTCSYPTEISNERLFF. The CDR3 DNA, read in part, is TGCACCTGCAGTTACCCAACAGAAATTTCCAACGAA.

This clone was observed a few times. Any gene name here is a mouse gene name. Read data end 4 residues before the CDR3 end; the end is taken from the germline J gene. The gene calls are TRBV13-1 and TRBJ2-3; 11 bases line up with TRBD1. The germline CDR1 and CDR2 sequences are NSHNY and SYGAGN. This CDR3 region has 16 residues. CDR3 bases read: TGTGCCAGCAGTGATCCCCGGGACAGGGGGAGAGAA. Translation gives CASSDPRDRGRE. The entire CDR3 is CASSDPRDRGRETLYF.

With respect to this clone: Gene labels here are mouse ones. The read is 4 residues too short to cover the CDR3 end, so that end is filled in from the germline J gene. The V gene is TRBV13-3, the J gene TRBJ2-7, with TRBD1 matching over 9 bases. The CDR3 extends over 13 amino acids. Germline assignment: CDR1 NNHDY and CDR2 SYVADS. CDR3 in amino acids: CASSRTGEYEQYF. CDR3 DNA (partial): TGTGCCAGCAGTCGGACAGGGGAATAT.

At least ten counts were recorded for this clone. The gene names here belong to mouse. The read stops 4 residues short of the end of the CDR3; the missing end is completed from the germline J gene. This rearrangement joins TRBV13-3 to TRBJ1-2; a weak D match, TRBD1 (6 bases). Germline V gene lookup returns CDR1 NNHDY and CDR2 SYVADS. This CDR3 is 13 amino acids long. The CDR3 DNA, read in part, is TGTGCCAGCAGACTGGGGGGGCGCGAC. Protein sequence: CASRLGGRD. The full CDR3 reads CASRLGGRDDYTF.

Concerning this clone: Gene names are mouse gene names. The read halts 4 residues ahead of the CDR3 end, with the missing end drawn from the germline J gene. The J gene is TRBJ1-1, the V gene TRBV13-3; 9 bases are a match to TRBD1. CDR1 is NNHDY and CDR2 is SYVADS in the germline V gene. The CDR3 runs to 15 residues. Unmatched junction bases numbered 8, after V lost 4 bases and J lost 4 bases. The CDR3 DNA, read in part, is TGTGCCAGCAGTACCGGGACAGGGACGGGCACA. The encoded protein is CASSTGTGTGT. The CDR3 reads in full as CASSTGTGTGTEVFF.

To note about this clone: Germline and genes: mouse. The CDR3 end falls 4 residues outside the read, so it is completed with the germline J gene. The rearrangement uses TRBV13-3 and TRBJ2-1; TRBD1 matches at 7 bases. This CDR3 has 16 residues. The trim removed 2 bases at V and 0 bases at J, leaving 5 bases unmatched. Germline lookup yields CDR1 NNHDY and CDR2 SYVADS. The part of the CDR3 DNA that was read is TGTGCCAGCAGTGAGACCGGGACAGATAACTATGCT. Protein product: CASSETGTDNYA. The whole CDR3 protein is CASSETGTDNYAEQFF.

As concerns this clone: The listed genes are named as in mouse. The read gets to within 4 residues of the CDR3 end, and the germline J gene fills in the rest. The chain links TRBV13-3 to TRBJ2-4; 9 bases fit TRBD2. The CDR3 totals 13 residues. Germline V gene lookup returns CDR1 NNHDY and CDR2 SYVADS. The DNA read from the CDR3 is TGTGCCAGCAGTTATGGACTGGGGAAC. Encoded protein: CASSYGLGN. The complete CDR3 protein is CASSYGLGNTLYF.

This clone was seen only a few times. Gene and germline names: mouse. The read ends 4 residues before the CDR3 terminus; that terminus is restored from the germline J gene. The rearrangement joins TRBV13-3 to TRBJ2-5; D perhaps matches TRBD1 (5 bases). CDR1 and CDR2 (germline): NNHDY, SYVADS. V lost 1 base, J lost 3 bases, and 12 bases lay in between. The CDR3 sequence is 15 residues long. CDR3 residues: CASSDRQGGQDTQYF. The DNA read from the CDR3 is TGTGCCAGCAGTGATAGGCAGGGCGGGCAAGAC.